The 4 T cell receptor beta chains given below trace back to one sample, sequenced in a study of blood T cells in healthy people across ages (dated by TCRdb to 2013 to 2016). The library was produced with 5' RACE. Sequencing used an Illumina HiSeq 2500. A second PCR of roughly 7 to 11 cycles was performed with a sample-barcoded 5' primer and a J-beta primer mix. TCRdb redid the processing of the public reads, applying fastp at Q25 and MiXCR, and retained in-frame beta chains. For every CDR3 protein sequence, its rows merge into one entry that carries the most common genes and DNA. Across this sample there are 1 million or so distinct CDR3 sequences, with about 25% seen only once. Less than 0.85% of the sample rests with the top ten. This sample also belongs to another study, concerning T cells of mothers and their children.

Sequenced input: blood. All receptors come from a girl between 2 and 10 years old in good health.

The CDR3 region has the DNA TGTGCCAGCAGCCTGGACATAGGAACAGATACGCAGTATTTT. As protein: CASSLDIGTDTQYF. The chain is built from TRBV14 and TRBJ2-3; maybe TRBD1 (5 bases). V lost 4 bases and J 3 bases, leaving 11 bases between the germline ends. The CDR3 runs 14 residues. Per germline, CDR1 SGHDN and CDR2 FVKESK.

V gene TRBV4-2 combines with J gene TRBJ2-1; possibly TRBD2 for D (6 bases). The V end lost 0 bases, the J end lost 10 bases, and 13 bases lay between the germline ends. The CDR3 totals 14 residues. Germline CDR1 reads LGHNA; CDR2 reads YNFKEQ. The CDR3 DNA sequence: TGTGCCAGCAGCCAAGAAGGAGGGGCTTGGGAGCAGTTCTTC. Protein product: CASSQEGGAWEQFF.

The sample holds a few counts of this clonotype. The V call is TRBV13, the J call TRBJ2-1, with 10 bases lining up with TRBD2. This CDR3 is built from 15 residues. Germline V CDR1 and CDR2: PRHDT, FYEKMQ (reference sequence). V trimming: 5 bases; J trimming: 1 base; junction bases outside the gene matches: 2. CDR3 loop: CASSELAGSYNEQFF. CDR3 nucleotide sequence: TGTGCCAGCAGCGAACTAGCGGGGTCCTACAATGAGCAGTTCTTC. Based on the CDR3 plus reference TRBV13 and TRBJ2-1, the full variable domain is AAGVIQSPRHLIKEKRETATLKCYPIPRHDTVYWYQQGPGQDPQFLISFYEKMQSDKGSIPDRFSAQQFSDYHSELNMSSLELGDSALYFCASSELAGSYNEQFFGPGTRLTVL.

This rearrangement joins TRBV28 to TRBJ1-1; D call uncertain. This CDR3 is 12 amino acids long. V lost 5 bases and J 1 base, leaving 5 bases between the germline ends. CDR1 is MDHEN and CDR2 is SYDVKM in the germline V gene. CDR3 DNA sequence: TGTGCCAGCAGTGGACCGAACACTGAAGCTTTCTTT. Amino acids: CASSGPNTEAFF.